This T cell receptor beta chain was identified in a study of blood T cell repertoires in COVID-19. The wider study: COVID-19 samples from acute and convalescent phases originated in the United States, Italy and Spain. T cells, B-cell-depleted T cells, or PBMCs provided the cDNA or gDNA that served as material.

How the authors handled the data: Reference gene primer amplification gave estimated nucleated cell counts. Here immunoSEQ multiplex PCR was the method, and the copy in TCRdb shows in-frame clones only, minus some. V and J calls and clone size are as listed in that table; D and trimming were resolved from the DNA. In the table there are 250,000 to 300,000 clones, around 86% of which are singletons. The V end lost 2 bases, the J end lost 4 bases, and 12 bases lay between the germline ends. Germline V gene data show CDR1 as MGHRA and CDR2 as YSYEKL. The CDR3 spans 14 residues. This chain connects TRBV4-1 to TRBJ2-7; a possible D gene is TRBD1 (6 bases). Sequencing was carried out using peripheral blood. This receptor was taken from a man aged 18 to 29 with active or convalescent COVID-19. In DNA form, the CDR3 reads TGCGCCAGCAGCCAACAGGGGCTGGGGTACGAGCAGTACTTC. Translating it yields CASSQQGLGYEQYF.